This paragraph covers one T cell receptor (beta chain) sequence. Original methodology: For nucleated cells, counts were estimated from reference gene primer amplification. Only in-frame clones appear in the TCRdb table, and some are missing; sequencing was by immunoSEQ multiplex PCR. The DNA gave D and trimming, while V, J and clone size come from that table. The profile shows more than 250,000 clones, roughly 87% of them singletons. This entry comes from a study of blood T cell repertoires in COVID-19. For the study at large: Sources were T cells, B-cell-depleted T cells, or PBMCs; the material itself was cDNA or gDNA.

The CDR3 sequence is 15 residues long. Per germline, CDR1 SGHRS and CDR2 YFSETQ. V lost 4 bases and J lost 2, with 16 bases in between. Input material: peripheral blood. The chain couples TRBV5-1 to TRBJ2-7; perhaps TRBD1 as D (5 bases). The TCR comes from a man aged 45 to 65 with active or convalescent COVID-19. CDR3 region: CASSPDSSEAYEQYF. In DNA form, the CDR3 reads TGCGCCAGCAGCCCCGACAGTTCTGAGGCCTACGAGCAGTACTTC. Variable domain in full (rest from reference TRBV5-1 and TRBJ2-7): KAGVTQTPRYLIKTRGQQVTLSCSPISGHRSVSWYQQTPGQGLQFLFEYFSETQRNKGNFPGRFSGRQFSNSRSEMNVSTLELGDSALYLCASSPDSSEAYEQYFGPGTRLTVT.